The 17 T cell receptor beta chains reported below all come from one sample, sequenced in a study of cytomegalovirus exposure and HLA in healthy donors. Clones were sequenced by immunoSEQ multiplex PCR, and TCRdb holds only the in-frame ones, with some missing. The sample lists about 240,000 clones, 70% to 90% seen once, with roughly 1.2% in the top ten. The source material was PBMCs. Every receptor here comes from a woman aged 25 to 39 in good health and CMV-seropositive.

The chain joins TRBV7-8 to TRBJ1-2; 7 bases align to TRBD1. V gave up 5 bases and J gave up 4 bases; unmatched junction bases: 7. This CDR3 spans 14 amino acids. The germline V gene has CDR1 SGHVS and CDR2 FQNEAQ. CDR3 sequence reads: CASSPRQGGYGYTF. DNA of the CDR3: TGTGCCAGCAGCCCTCGACAGGGAGGCTATGGCTACACCTTC. The full variable domain, completed using reference TRBV7-8 and TRBJ1-2, is GAGVSQSPRYKVAKRGQDVALRCDPISGHVSLFWYQQALGQGPEFLTYFQNEAQLDKSGLPSDRFFAERPEGSVSTLKIQRTQQEDSAVYLCASSPRQGGYGYTFGSGTRLTVV.

The DNA of the CDR3 is TGCGCCAGCAGCTTGGGACTAGCGGGAGGCGGGGAGCTGTTTTTT. Its protein product is CASSLGLAGGGELFF. The J gene is TRBJ2-2, the V gene TRBV5-1; 13 nucleotides match TRBD2. Losses at the gene ends were 0 bases for V and 7 bases for J; bases not matched to a gene: 0. Germline loops: CDR1 SGHRS, CDR2 YFSETQ. This CDR3 region has 15 residues.

This chain uses TRBV11-2 with TRBJ2-5; 8 positions agree with TRBD2. The CDR3 is 16 residues long. In germline, CDR1 is SGHAT, CDR2 FQNNGV. V lost 5 bases and J lost 5; bases outside the gene matches: 13. CDR3 in DNA: TGTGCCAGCAGCCCCCCTGGAGCGGGAGTGGATGAGACCCAGTACTTC. Translating gives CASSPPGAGVDETQYF.

This clone was seen once. The chain is built from TRBV4-2 and TRBJ2-3; 8 bases agree with TRBD1. The length of the CDR3 is 16 residues. Losses at the gene ends were 3 bases for V and 3 bases for J; bases not matched to a gene: 8. In germline, CDR1 is LGHNA, CDR2 YNFKEQ. CDR3 sequence reads: CASSQLPGQDTDTQYF. In DNA, the CDR3 is TGTGCCAGCAGCCAGTTACCGGGACAGGATACAGATACGCAGTATTTT.

This clone was seen only a few times. The V gene is TRBV5-1, the J gene TRBJ2-2; 9 positions match TRBD1. Germline V gives CDR1 SGHRS, CDR2 YFSETQ. This CDR3 spans 16 amino acids. The trim removed 4 bases at V and 3 bases at J, leaving 7 bases unmatched. The CDR3 reads CASSQRGQGYTGELFF. In nucleotides, the CDR3 is TGCGCCAGCAGCCAGAGGGGACAGGGTTACACCGGGGAGCTGTTTTTT.

This chain connects TRBV5-5 to TRBJ1-5, with TRBD1 identical over 12 bases. V trimming: 4 bases; J trimming: 2 bases; junction bases outside the gene matches: 10. The CDR3 covers 18 residues. In germline, CDR1 is SGHKS, CDR2 YYEKEE (reference sequence). CDR3 region: CASSPGQGAVNGNQPQHF. In nucleotides, the CDR3 is TGTGCCAGCAGCCCGGGACAGGGGGCGGTAAATGGCAATCAGCCCCAGCATTTT.

This clone occurred once. The genes are TRBV7-3 and TRBJ2-3, with D uncertain. Per the germline V gene, CDR1 is SGHTA and CDR2 is FQGTGA. V lost 5 bases and J lost 1, with 16 bases in between. The CDR3 sequence is 16 residues long. CDR3 in amino acids: CASSASAVLGTDTQYF. In nucleotides, the CDR3 is TGTGCCAGCAGCGCTAGTGCAGTTCTGGGCACAGATACGCAGTATTTT.

In this sample, this clone turned up once. CDR3 residues: CASSRGTSGEQFF. CDR3 in DNA: TGTGCCAGCAGCAGAGGGACTAGCGGTGAGCAGTTCTTC. This sequence joins TRBV11-1 and TRBJ2-1; 11 bases agree with TRBD2. V lost 5 bases, J lost 9 bases, and 3 bases stayed unmatched. The CDR3 has 13 residues. CDR1 and CDR2 (germline): SGHAT, FQDESV (reference sequence). Complete variable domain (other parts from reference TRBV11-1 and TRBJ2-1): EAEVAQSPRYKITEKSQAVAFWCDPISGHATLYWYRQILGQGPELLVQFQDESVVDDSQLPKDRFSAERLKGVDSTLKIQPAELGDSAMYLCASSRGTSGEQFFGPGTRLTVL.

The rearrangement links TRBV5-4 to TRBJ2-7, with 7 bases matching TRBD2. Germline trimming cut 3 bases from V and 6 bases from J; bases unmatched to any gene: 9. Germline CDR1 is SGHNT and CDR2 is YYREEE (reference sequence). The CDR3 is 14 residues long. The CDR3 DNA is TGTGCCAGCAGCTACGGGACTATCCGGGCCGAGCAGTACTTC. Its protein is CASSYGTIRAEQYF.

In its sample, this clone was seen once. The chain uses TRBV27 and TRBJ1-3; the D gene is possibly TRBD1 (6 bases). CDR3 size: 15 residues. V was trimmed by 5 bases and J by 4 bases, leaving 15 bases between them. From germline, CDR1 is MNHEY and CDR2 SMNVEV (reference sequence). In nucleotides, the CDR3 is TGTGCCAGCAGTACCAGGGGTATGGGCGGAAACACCATATATTTT. Translating it yields CASSTRGMGGNTIYF.

J is TRBJ2-4 and V is TRBV7-3; 10 bases are shared with TRBD1. The germline V gene encodes CDR1 SGHTA and CDR2 FQGTGA. J gave up 7 bases and V 5 bases, and 11 bases lay outside the gene matches. The CDR3 totals 16 residues. CDR3 in DNA: TGTGCCAGCAGCCCCAGGGACAGGGGATCGGGGAACATTCAGTACTTC. Translation gives CASSPRDRGSGNIQYF.

This chain links TRBV6-6 with TRBJ1-1; D unresolved. Germline CDR1 reads MNHNY; CDR2 reads SVGAGI (reference sequence). V lost 5 bases, J lost 7 bases, and 11 bases lay in between. This CDR3 is built from 12 residues. CDR3 in amino acids: CASSPSTSEAFF. DNA of the CDR3: TGTGCCAGCAGTCCCTCCACAAGTGAAGCTTTCTTT.

Note on this clone: A much larger clone sits a single nucleotide away, making a read error possible. This specimen includes other DNA sequences encoding the same CDR3. The chain employs TRBV11-3 and TRBJ1-5; D gene unclear. CDR3 length: 13 residues. Trimming pared 4 bases from V and 2 bases from J, leaving 6 bases between. CDR1 is SGHNT and CDR2 is YENEEA in the germline V gene. The CDR3 spells CASSSGGNQPQHF. The CDR3 DNA reads TGTGCCAGCAGCTCCGGGGGCAATCAGCCCCAGCATTTT.

The V and J genes are TRBV29-1 and TRBJ2-1, with 9 bases lining up with TRBD2. This CDR3 contains 13 residues. The V segment lost 7 bases and the J segment 6 bases; nucleotides outside the gene matches: 7. From germline, CDR1 is SQVTM and CDR2 ANQGSEA. Here the CDR3 DNA reads TGCAGCGCCCGACTAGCGGCCTTCAATGAGCAGTTCTTC. Protein sequence: CSARLAAFNEQFF.

V and J are TRBV10-2 and TRBJ2-3; the D gene is possibly TRBD2 (5 bases). The V and J ends lost 10 bases and 5 bases respectively, with 19 bases between them. The CDR3 contains 14 residues. Germline V lookup: CDR1 WSHSY, CDR2 SAAADI. CDR3 nucleotides: TGCGCCATCGGTGTGGTGCAGGCGGGAGATACGCAGTATTTT. Translation: CAIGVVQAGDTQYF.

Of note for this clone: The sample carries other DNA sequences with the same CDR3. The chain recombines TRBV7-9 with TRBJ2-7; TRBD1 matches at 7 bases. The CDR3 consists of 14 residues. Germline CDR1 reads SEHNR; CDR2 reads FQNEAQ (reference sequence). The V gene end was trimmed by 5 bases and the J gene end by 0 bases; junction bases not matched to a gene: 4. This chain's CDR3 is CASSPRDSSYEQYF. CDR3 coding DNA: TGTGCCAGCAGCCCCCGGGACAGCTCCTACGAGCAGTACTTC.

The chain couples TRBV5-1 to TRBJ2-3, with TRBD2 as a possible D gene (5 bases). CDR3 length equals 15 residues. The V gene's germline CDR1 is SGHRS and CDR2 YFSETQ. V shed 4 bases and J shed 3 bases, with 15 bases lying between them. The CDR3 protein is CASSRSGFPTDTQYF. The CDR3 DNA is TGCGCCAGCAGCCGTTCGGGGTTCCCGACAGATACGCAGTATTTT. The whole variable domain, filled in from reference TRBV5-1 and TRBJ2-3, reads KAGVTQTPRYLIKTRGQQVTLSCSPISGHRSVSWYQQTPGQGLQFLFEYFSETQRNKGNFPGRFSGRQFSNSRSEMNVSTLELGDSALYLCASSRSGFPTDTQYFGPGTRLTVL.